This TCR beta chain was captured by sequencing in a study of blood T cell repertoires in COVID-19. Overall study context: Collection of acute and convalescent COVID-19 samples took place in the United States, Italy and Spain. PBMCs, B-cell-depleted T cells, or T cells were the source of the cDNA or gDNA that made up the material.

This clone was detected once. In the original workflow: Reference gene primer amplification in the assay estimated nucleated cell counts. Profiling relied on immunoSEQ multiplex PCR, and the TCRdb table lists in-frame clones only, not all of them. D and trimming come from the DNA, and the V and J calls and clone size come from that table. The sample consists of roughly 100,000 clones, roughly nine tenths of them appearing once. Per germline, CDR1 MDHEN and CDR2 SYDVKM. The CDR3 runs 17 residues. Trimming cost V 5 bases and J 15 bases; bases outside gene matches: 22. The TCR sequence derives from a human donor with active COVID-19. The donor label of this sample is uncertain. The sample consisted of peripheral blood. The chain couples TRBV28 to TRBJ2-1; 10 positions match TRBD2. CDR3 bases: TGTGCCAGCAGTAATGACCCTAGCGGGGGACTCCACCCCCACGCGTTCTTC. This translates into CASSNDPSGGLHPHAFF.